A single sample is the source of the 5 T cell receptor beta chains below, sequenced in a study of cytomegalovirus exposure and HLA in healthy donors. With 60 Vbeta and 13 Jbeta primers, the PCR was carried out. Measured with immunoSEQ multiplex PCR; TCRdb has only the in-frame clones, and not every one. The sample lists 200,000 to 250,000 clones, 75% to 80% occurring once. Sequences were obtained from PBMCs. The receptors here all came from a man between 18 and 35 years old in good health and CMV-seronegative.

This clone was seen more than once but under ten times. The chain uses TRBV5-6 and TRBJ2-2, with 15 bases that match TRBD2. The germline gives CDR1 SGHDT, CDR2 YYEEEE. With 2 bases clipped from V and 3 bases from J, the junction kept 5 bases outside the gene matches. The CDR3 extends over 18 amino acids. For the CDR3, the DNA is TGTGCCAGCAGCTTAGGACTAGCGGGGGGGCGACACACCGGGGAGCTGTTTTTT. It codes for CASSLGLAGGRHTGELFF. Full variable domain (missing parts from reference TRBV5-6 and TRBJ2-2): DAGVTQSPTHLIKTRGQQVTLRCSPKSGHDTVSWYQQALGQGPQFIFQYYEEEERQRGNFPDRFSGHQFPNYSSELNVNALLLGDSALYLCASSLGLAGGRHTGELFFGEGSRLTVL.

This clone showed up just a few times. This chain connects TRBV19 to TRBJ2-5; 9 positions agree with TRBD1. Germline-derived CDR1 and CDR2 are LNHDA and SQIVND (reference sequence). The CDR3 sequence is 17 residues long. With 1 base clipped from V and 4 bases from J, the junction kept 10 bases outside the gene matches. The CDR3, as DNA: TGTGCCAGTAGTATAGTGGCGGGACAGGGAGGAGGAGAGACCCAGTACTTC. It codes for CASSIVAGQGGGETQYF.

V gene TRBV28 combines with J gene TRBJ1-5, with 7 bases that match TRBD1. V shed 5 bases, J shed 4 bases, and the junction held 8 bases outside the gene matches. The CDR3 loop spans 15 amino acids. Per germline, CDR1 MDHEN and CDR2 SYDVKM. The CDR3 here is CASSDDRDRNQPQHF. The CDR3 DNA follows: TGTGCCAGCAGTGACGACAGGGATCGGAATCAGCCCCAGCATTTT.

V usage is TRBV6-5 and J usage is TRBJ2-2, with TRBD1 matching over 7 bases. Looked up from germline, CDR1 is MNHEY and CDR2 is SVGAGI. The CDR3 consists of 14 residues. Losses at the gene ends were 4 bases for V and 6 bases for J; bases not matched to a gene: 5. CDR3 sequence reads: CASSLGQGAGELFF. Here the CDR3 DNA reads TGTGCCAGCAGTTTGGGGCAGGGGGCCGGGGAGCTGTTTTTT.

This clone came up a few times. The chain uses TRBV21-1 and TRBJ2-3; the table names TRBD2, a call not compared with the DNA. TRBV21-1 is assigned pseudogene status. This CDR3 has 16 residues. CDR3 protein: CASSKEETGNTDTQYF. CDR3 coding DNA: TGTGCCAGCAGCAAAGAAGAGACGGGAAACACAGATACGCAGTATTTT.